The rows below give T cell receptor beta chains drawn from one sample of a study of cytomegalovirus exposure and HLA in healthy donors. The assay was immunoSEQ multiplex PCR, and TCRdb's table has in-frame clones only and misses some. This table has 150,000 to 200,000 clones, around 83% appearing once. What was sequenced was PBMCs. The receptors here all came from a man aged 45-60 years in good health and CMV-seropositive. Each CDR3 is given with its conserved first and last residue. The D gene is left open where the match is weak. The listing skips clone size in some rows; elsewhere it reads once, few, many or a size class.

j_call d_call clone_size v_call cdr3_aa cdr3_nt
TRBJ2-3 . . TRBV15 CATSRDPTGTDTQYF TGTGCCACCAGCAGAGATCCGACAGGCACAGATACGCAGTATTTT
TRBJ2-4 . . TRBV9 CASSSGHVAKNIQYF TGTGCCAGCAGCTCCGGACACGTAGCCAAAAACATTCAGTACTTC
TRBJ2-3 TRBD1 . TRBV19 CASSIGQGHTDTQYF TGTGCCAGTAGTATCGGACAGGGGCACACAGATACGCAGTATTTT
TRBJ2-1 TRBD1 . TRBV29-1 CSVEDFSADRARYEQFF TGCAGCGTTGAAGATTTCTCTGCCGACAGGGCCCGTTATGAGCAGTTCTTC
TRBJ1-1 . . TRBV9 CASSVALDSDTEAFF TGTGCCAGCAGCGTAGCTTTGGACAGTGACACTGAAGCTTTCTTT
TRBJ2-7 . . TRBV14 CASSQVWYGQYF TGTGCCAGCAGCCAAGTTTGGTACGGGCAGTACTTC
TRBJ1-6 . . TRBV28 CATQSSSYNSPLHF TGTGCCACCCAATCGAGCTCCTATAATTCACCCCTCCACTTT
TRBJ1-1 TRBD1 few TRBV9 CASSEGKGAGTEAFF TGTGCCAGCAGCGAGGGAAAGGGGGCGGGCACTGAAGCTTTCTTT
TRBJ2-2 TRBD2 . TRBV11-1 CASSLVAGGLTGELFF TGTGCCAGCAGCTTAGTCGCGGGGGGGCTCACCGGGGAGCTGTTTTTT
TRBJ2-7 TRBD2 . TRBV19 CTSSQTSGGPSYEQYF TGTACCAGTAGCCAGACTAGCGGGGGCCCCTCCTACGAGCAGTACTTC
TRBJ2-3 TRBD2 . TRBV5-6 CASSYRLAGGADTQYF TGTGCCAGCAGCTACCGACTAGCGGGGGGCGCAGATACGCAGTATTTT
TRBJ2-3 TRBD2 . TRBV28 CASTPAGGGDTDTQYF TGTGCCAGCACTCCGGCGGGAGGGGGGGACACAGATACGCAGTATTTT
TRBJ1-5 TRBD1 . TRBV6-5 CASSSRLTGARQPQHF TGTGCCAGCAGTTCACGTCTGACAGGGGCCAGGCAGCCCCAGCATTTT
TRBJ1-1 . . TRBV5-4 CASGEAEKNTEAFF TGTGCCAGCGGCGAGGCGGAGAAGAACACTGAAGCCTTCTTT
TRBJ2-7 . . TRBV10-3 CAISAPETDYEQYF TGTGCCATCAGTGCTCCGGAGACAGACTACGAGCAGTACTTC
TRBJ1-5 TRBD1 . TRBV18 CASSRGQGNQPQHF TGTGCCAGCTCACGGGGACAGGGGAATCAGCCCCAGCATTTT